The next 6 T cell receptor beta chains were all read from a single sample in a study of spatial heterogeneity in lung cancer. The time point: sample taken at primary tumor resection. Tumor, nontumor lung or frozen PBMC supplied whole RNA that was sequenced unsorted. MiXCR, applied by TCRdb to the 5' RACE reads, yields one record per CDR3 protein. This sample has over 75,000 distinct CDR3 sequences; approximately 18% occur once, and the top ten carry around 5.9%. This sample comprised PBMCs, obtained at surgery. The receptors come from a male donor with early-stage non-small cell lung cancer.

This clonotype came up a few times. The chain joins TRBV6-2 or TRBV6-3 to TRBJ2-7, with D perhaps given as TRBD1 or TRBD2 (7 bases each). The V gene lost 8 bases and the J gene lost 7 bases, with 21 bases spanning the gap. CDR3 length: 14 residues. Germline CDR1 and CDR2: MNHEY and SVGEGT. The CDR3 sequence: CASSSGEGAEEQYF. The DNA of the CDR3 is TGTGCCAGCTCGTCCGGGGAGGGGGCGGAAGAGCAGTACTTC.

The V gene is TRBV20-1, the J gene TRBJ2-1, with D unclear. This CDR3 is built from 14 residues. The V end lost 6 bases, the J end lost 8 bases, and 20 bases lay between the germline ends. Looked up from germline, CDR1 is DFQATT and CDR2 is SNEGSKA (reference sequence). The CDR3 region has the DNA TGCAGTGCATATGGGCCTGTCAAGGGCTATGAGCAGTTCTTC. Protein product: CSAYGPVKGYEQFF.

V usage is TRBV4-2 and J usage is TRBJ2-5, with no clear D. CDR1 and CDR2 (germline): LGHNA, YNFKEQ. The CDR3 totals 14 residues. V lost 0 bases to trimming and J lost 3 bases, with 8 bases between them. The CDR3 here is CASSQDRAEETQYF. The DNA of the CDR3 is TGTGCCAGCAGCCAAGATCGGGCAGAAGAGACCCAGTACTTC.

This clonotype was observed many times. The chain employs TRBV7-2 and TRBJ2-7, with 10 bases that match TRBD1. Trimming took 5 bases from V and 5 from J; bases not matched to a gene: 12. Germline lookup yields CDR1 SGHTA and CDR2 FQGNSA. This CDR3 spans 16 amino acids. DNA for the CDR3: TGTGCCAGCAGCCTCCCTTCTGGACAGGGGGGGCACGAGCAGTACTTC. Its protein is CASSLPSGQGGHEQYF. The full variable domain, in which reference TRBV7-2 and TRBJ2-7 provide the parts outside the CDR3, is GAGVSQSPSNKVTEKGKDVELRCDPISGHTALYWYRQSLGQGLEFLIYFQGNSAPDKSGLPSDRFSAERTGGSVSTLTIQRTQQEDSAVYLCASSLPSGQGGHEQYFGPGTRLTVT.

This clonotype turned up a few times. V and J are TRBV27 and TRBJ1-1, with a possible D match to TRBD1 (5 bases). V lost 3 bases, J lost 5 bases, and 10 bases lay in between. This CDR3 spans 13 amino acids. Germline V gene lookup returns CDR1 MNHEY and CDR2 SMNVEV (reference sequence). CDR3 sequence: CASSFDWGTEAFF. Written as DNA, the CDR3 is TGTGCCAGCAGTTTCGACTGGGGGACTGAAGCTTTCTTT.

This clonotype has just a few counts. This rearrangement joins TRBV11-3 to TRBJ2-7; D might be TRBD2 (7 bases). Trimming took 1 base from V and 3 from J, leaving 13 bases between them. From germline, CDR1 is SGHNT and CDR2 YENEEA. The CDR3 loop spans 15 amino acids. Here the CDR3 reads CASSLGGGRIYEQYF. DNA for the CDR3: TGTGCCAGCAGCTTAGGGGGGGGCAGAATCTACGAGCAGTACTTC.